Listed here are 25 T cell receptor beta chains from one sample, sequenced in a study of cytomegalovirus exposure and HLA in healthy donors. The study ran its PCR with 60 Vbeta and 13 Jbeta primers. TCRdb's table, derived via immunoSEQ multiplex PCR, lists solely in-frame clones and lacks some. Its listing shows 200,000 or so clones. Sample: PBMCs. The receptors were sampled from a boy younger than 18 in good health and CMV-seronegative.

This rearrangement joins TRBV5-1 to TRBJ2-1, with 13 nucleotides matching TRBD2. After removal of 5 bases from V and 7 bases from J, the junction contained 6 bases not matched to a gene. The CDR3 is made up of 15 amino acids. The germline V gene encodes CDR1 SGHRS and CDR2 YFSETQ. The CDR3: CASRELAGGPNEQFF. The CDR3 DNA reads TGCGCCAGCAGGGAACTAGCGGGGGGGCCAAATGAGCAGTTCTTC.

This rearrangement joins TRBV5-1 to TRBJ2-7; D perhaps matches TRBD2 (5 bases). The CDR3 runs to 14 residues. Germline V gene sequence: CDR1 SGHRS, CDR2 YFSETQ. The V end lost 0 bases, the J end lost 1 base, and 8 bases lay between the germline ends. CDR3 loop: CASSLDSGSYEQYF. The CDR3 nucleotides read TGCGCCAGCAGCTTGGACTCGGGGTCCTACGAGCAGTACTTC.

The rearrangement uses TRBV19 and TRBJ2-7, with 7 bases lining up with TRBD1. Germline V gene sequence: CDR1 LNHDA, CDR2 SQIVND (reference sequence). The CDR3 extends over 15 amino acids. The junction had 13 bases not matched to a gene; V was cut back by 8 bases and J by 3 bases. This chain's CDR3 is CASSRIGTEIYEQYF. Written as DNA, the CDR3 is TGTGCCAGTTCCCGAATCGGGACAGAAATCTACGAGCAGTACTTC.

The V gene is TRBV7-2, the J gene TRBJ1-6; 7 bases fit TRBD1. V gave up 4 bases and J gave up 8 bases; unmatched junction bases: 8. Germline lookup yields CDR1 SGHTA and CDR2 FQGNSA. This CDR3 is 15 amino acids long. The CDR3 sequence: CASSYSTGTDSPLHF. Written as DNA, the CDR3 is TGTGCCAGCAGCTACTCGACAGGGACGGATTCACCCCTCCACTTT.

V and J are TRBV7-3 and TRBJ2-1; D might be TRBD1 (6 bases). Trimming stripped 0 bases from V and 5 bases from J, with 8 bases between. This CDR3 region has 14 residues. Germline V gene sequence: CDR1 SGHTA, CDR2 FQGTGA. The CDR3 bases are TGTGCCAGCAGCTTAACCCAGGGGAACAATGAGCAGTTCTTC. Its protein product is CASSLTQGNNEQFF.

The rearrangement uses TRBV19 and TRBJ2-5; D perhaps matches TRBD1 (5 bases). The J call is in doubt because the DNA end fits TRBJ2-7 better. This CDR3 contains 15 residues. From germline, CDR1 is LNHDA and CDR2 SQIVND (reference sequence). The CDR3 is CASSTFTGGTYEQYF. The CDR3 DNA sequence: TGTGCCAGTAGTACCTTCACAGGTGGAACCTACGAGCAGTACTTC.

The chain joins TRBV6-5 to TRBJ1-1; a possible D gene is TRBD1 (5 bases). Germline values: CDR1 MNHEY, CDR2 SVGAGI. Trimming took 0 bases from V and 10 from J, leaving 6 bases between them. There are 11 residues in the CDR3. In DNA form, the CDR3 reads TGTGCCAGCAGTTACTCCGGGGGAGCTTTCTTT. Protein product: CASSYSGGAFF.

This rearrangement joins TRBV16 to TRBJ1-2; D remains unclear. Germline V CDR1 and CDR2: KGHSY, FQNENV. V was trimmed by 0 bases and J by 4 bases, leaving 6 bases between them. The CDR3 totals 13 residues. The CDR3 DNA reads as TGTGCCAGCAGCCAATCAGAGCTCTATGGCTACACCTTC. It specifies CASSQSELYGYTF.

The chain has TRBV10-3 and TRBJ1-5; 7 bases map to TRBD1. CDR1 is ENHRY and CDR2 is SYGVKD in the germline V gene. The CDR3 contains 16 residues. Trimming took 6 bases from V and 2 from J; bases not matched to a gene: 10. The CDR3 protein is CAISDREERGNQPQHF. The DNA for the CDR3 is TGTGCCATCAGCGACAGGGAGGAGAGGGGCAATCAGCCCCAGCATTTT.

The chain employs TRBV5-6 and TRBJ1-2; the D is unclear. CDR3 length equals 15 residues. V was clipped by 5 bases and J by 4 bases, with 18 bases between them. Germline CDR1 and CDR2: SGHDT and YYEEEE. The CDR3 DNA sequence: TGTGCCAGCAGACCCGAGAGTGCATCCTCCTATGGCTACACCTTC. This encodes CASRPESASSYGYTF.

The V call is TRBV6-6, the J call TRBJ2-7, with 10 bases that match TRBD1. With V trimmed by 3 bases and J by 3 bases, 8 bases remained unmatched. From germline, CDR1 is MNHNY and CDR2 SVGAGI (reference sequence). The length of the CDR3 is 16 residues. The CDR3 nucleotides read TGTGCCAGCAGTTATTCTACAAGGGACAGGGGCTACGAGCAGTACTTC. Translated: CASSYSTRDRGYEQYF.

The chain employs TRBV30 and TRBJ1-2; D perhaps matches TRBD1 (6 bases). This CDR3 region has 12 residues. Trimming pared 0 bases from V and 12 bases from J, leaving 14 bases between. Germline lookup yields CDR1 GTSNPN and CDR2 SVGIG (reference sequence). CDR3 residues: CAWSVSPGDNTF. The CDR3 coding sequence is TGTGCCTGGAGTGTAAGCCCTGGGGACAACACCTTC.

CDR3 residues: CASSGLQSGANVLTF. In nucleotides, the CDR3 is TGTGCCAGCAGTGGACTACAATCTGGGGCCAACGTCCTGACTTTC. The chain joins TRBV6-5 to TRBJ2-6; possible D gene TRBD2, 6 bases. The germline V gene encodes CDR1 MNHEY and CDR2 SVGAGI. The length of the CDR3 is 15 residues. V was clipped by 5 bases and J by 1 base, with 9 bases between them.

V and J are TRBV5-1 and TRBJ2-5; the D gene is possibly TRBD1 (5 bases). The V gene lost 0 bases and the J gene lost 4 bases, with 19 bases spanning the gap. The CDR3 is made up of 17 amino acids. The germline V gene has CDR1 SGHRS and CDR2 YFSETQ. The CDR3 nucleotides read TGCGCCAGCAGCTTGGAAGTTCGAGCGTGGGGCGGAGAGACCCAGTACTTC. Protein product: CASSLEVRAWGGETQYF. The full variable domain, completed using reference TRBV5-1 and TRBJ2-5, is KAGVTQTPRYLIKTRGQQVTLSCSPISGHRSVSWYQQTPGQGLQFLFEYFSETQRNKGNFPGRFSGRQFSNSRSEMNVSTLELGDSALYLCASSLEVRAWGGETQYFGPGTRLLVL.

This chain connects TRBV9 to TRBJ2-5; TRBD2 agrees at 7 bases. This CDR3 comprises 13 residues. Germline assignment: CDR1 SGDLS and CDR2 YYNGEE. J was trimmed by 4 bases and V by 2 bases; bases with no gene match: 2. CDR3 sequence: CASSVRTRETQYF. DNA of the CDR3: TGTGCCAGCAGCGTGCGGACTAGAGAGACCCAGTACTTC.

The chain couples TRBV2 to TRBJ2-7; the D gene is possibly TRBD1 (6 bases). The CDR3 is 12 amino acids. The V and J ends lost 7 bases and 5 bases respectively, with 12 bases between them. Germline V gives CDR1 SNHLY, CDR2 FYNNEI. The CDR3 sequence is CASIRAGDEQYF. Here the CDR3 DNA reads TGTGCCAGCATTAGGGCAGGGGACGAGCAGTACTTC. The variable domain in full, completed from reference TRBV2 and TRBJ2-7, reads EPEVTQTPSHQVTQMGQEVILRCVPISNHLYFYWYRQILGQKVEFLVSFYNNEISEKSEIFDDQFSVERPDGSNFTLKIRSTKLEDSAMYFCASIRAGDEQYFGPGTRLTVT.

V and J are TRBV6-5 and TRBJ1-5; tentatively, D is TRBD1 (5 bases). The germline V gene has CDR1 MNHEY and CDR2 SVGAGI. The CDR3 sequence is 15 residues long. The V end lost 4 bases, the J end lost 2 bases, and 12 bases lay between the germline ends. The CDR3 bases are TGTGCCAGCAGTTCCTCCGGGGGAGGCAATCAGCCCCAGCATTTT. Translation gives CASSSSGGGNQPQHF.

The CDR3 region is CASSSATGGEKLFF. The CDR3 nucleotides read TGTGCCAGCAGTTCGGCGACAGGGGGAGAAAAACTGTTTTTT. V gene TRBV7-8 combines with J gene TRBJ1-4; 9 bases fit TRBD1. V dropped 6 bases and J dropped 8; count of bases not matched to a gene: 7. CDR1 SGHVS and CDR2 FQNEAQ come from the germline V gene. The CDR3 extends over 14 amino acids.

The CDR3 DNA is TGTGCCAGCAGCTTAAACTGGAACACCGGGGAGCTGTTTTTT. Residues: CASSLNWNTGELFF. J is TRBJ2-2 and V is TRBV7-3; D gene ambiguous. The CDR3 has 14 residues. From germline, CDR1 is SGHTA and CDR2 FQGTGA. Trimming stripped 1 base from V and 1 base from J, with 4 bases between. Filled out from reference TRBV7-3 and TRBJ2-2, the complete variable domain reads GAGVSQTPSNKVTEKGKYVELRCDPISGHTALYWYRQSLGQGPEFLIYFQGTGAADDSGLPNDRFFAVRPEGSVSTLKIQRTERGDSAVYLCASSLNWNTGELFFGEGSRLTVL.

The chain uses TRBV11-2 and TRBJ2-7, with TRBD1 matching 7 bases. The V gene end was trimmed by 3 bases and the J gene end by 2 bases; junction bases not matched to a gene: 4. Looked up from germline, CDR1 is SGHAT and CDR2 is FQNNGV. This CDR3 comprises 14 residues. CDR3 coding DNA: TGTGCCAGCAGCTTCCGGGACAGAACCTACGAGCAGTACTTC. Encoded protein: CASSFRDRTYEQYF.

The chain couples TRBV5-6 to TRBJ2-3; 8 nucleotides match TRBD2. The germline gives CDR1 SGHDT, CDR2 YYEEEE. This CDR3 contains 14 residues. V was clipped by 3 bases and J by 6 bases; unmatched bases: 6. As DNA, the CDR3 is TGTGCCAGCAGCTGGGGACTAGGGCGCGATACGCAGTATTTT. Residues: CASSWGLGRDTQYF.

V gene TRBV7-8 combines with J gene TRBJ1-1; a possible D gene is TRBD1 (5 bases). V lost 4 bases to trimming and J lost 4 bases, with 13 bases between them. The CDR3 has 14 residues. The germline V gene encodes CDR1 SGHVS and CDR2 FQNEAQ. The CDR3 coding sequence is TGTGCCAGCAGCTCCCGGGACGGGGGCACTGAAGCTTTCTTT. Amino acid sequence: CASSSRDGGTEAFF. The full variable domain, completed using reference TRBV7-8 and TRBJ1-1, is GAGVSQSPRYKVAKRGQDVALRCDPISGHVSLFWYQQALGQGPEFLTYFQNEAQLDKSGLPSDRFFAERPEGSVSTLKIQRTQQEDSAVYLCASSSRDGGTEAFFGQGTRLTVV.

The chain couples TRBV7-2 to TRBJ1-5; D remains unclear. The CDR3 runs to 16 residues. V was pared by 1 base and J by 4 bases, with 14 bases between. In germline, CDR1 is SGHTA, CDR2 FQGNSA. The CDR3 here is CASSLEGLGGNQPQHF. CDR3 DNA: TGTGCCAGCAGCTTAGAAGGTTTGGGCGGGAATCAGCCCCAGCATTTT.

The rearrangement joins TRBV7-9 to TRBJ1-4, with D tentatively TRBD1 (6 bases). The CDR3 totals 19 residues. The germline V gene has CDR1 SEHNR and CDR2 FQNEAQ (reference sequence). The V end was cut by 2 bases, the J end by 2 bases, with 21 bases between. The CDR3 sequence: CASSLKLAGGPSTNEKLFF. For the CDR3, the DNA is TGTGCCAGCAGCTTAAAACTAGCGGGGGGGCCCTCTACTAATGAAAAACTGTTTTTT.

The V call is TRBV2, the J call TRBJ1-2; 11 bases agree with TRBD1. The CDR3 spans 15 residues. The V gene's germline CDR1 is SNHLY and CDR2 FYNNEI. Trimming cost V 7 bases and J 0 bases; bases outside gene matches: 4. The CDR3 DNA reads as TGTGCCAGCATGGGACAGGGGGATTCTAACTATGGCTACACCTTC. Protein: CASMGQGDSNYGYTF. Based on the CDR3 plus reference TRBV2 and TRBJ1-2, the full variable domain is EPEVTQTPSHQVTQMGQEVILRCVPISNHLYFYWYRQILGQKVEFLVSFYNNEISEKSEIFDDQFSVERPDGSNFTLKIRSTKLEDSAMYFCASMGQGDSNYGYTFGSGTRLTVV.